This entry lists 17 T cell receptor beta chains sequenced from one sample in a study of glioma-infiltrating T cells listed by TCRdb under 2016. Reads for this sample came from an Illumina MiSeq. The iRepertoire nested amplicon-rescue multiplex PCR (arm-PCR) platform was used to amplify TCR alpha and beta CDR3 regions from RNA. TCRdb took the public reads, trimmed them with fastp at Q25, ran MiXCR for clone calling and kept in-frame beta chains. Each entry merges the rows of one CDR3 protein and shows their most common DNA and genes. A total of a few hundred thousand distinct CDR3 sequences appear in this sample, 35% to 45% of them only once. Of the sample, about 11% falls within the top ten clones. The sample consisted of glioma tissue, nonneoplastic brain tissue, or PBMCs (not recorded which). The receptors here all came from a human donor with low-grade glioma or glioblastoma, undergoing nonglioma brain surgery, or in good health (not recorded which).

This clonotype occurred a few times. The chain combines TRBV18 with TRBJ2-5, with D unclear. Trimming took 0 bases from V and 5 from J, leaving 7 bases between them. Germline-derived CDR1 and CDR2 are KGHSH and LQKENI. CDR3 length equals 13 residues. The DNA of the CDR3 is TGTGCCAGCTCACCACCGACGAGCGAGACCCAGTACTTC. This translates into CASSPPTSETQYF.

Worth noting for this clonotype: Sequence at one end of the junction differs from germline and may be a read error. This chain links TRBV27 with TRBJ1-1; D unresolved. CDR1 is MNHEY, CDR2 SMNVEV, per germline (reference sequence). CDR3 size: 14 residues. The CDR3 loop reads CASSFSGWNTEPFF. CDR3 bases: TGTGCCAGCAGTTTCTCCGGGTGGAACACTGAACCTTTCTTT.

The rearrangement uses TRBV7-9 and TRBJ1-2, with 11 bases that match TRBD1. The CDR3 extends over 13 amino acids. V shed 3 bases, J shed 8 bases, and the junction held 2 bases outside the gene matches. Germline CDR1 reads SEHNR; CDR2 reads FQNEAQ (reference sequence). CDR3 residues: CASSFGQGAGYTF. CDR3 bases: TGTGCCAGCAGCTTCGGACAGGGGGCCGGCTACACCTTC.

This clonotype was seen repeatedly, ten times or more. The chain is built from TRBV15 and TRBJ2-1, with D unresolved. V was shortened by 5 bases and J by 6 bases, with 11 bases between the two germline ends. The germline gives CDR1 LNHNV, CDR2 YYDKDF (reference sequence). The CDR3 spans 13 residues. This CDR3 reads CATSYPSRNEQFF. The CDR3 DNA sequence: TGTGCCACCAGCTACCCCTCACGCAATGAGCAGTTCTTC.

The rearrangement joins TRBV27 to TRBJ2-7, with 11 bases fitting TRBD2. The CDR3 totals 14 residues. The germline CDR1 and CDR2 sequences are MNHEY and SMNVEV (reference sequence). The junction had 7 bases not matched to a gene; V was cut back by 6 bases and J by 6 bases. In DNA form, the CDR3 reads TGTGCCAGCAGGGTAGCGGGAGGGTACGTCGAGCAGTACTTC. It encodes CASRVAGGYVEQYF.

The V call is TRBV18, the J call TRBJ2-1; D is undetermined. V was trimmed by 2 bases and J by 2 bases, leaving 10 bases between them. The germline V gene encodes CDR1 KGHSH and CDR2 LQKENI. The CDR3 is 15 residues long. CDR3 in amino acids: CASSPGQSPYNEQFF. CDR3 in DNA: TGTGCCAGCTCACCAGGGCAATCCCCCTACAATGAGCAGTTCTTC.

This clonotype was observed a handful of times. This chain links TRBV27 with TRBJ2-1; the match to TRBD2 covers 7 bases. The CDR3 sequence is 16 residues long. J was trimmed by 4 bases and V by 4 bases; bases with no gene match: 10. Germline values: CDR1 MNHEY, CDR2 SMNVEV (reference sequence). The CDR3 DNA is TGTGCCAGCAGTTCCTCGGGGAGCGGGGCTTACAATGAGCAGTTCTTC. It codes for CASSSSGSGAYNEQFF.

A remark on this clonotype: This sequence may be a read error, since a much larger clone differs from it by one base. V gene TRBV12-3 or TRBV12-4 combines with J gene TRBJ2-3, with D hard to call. The CDR3 is 11 amino acids. Written as DNA, the CDR3 is TGTGCCGGCAGTTTTGCAGATACGCAGTATTTT. Translating it yields CAGSFADTQYF.

V and J are TRBV28 and TRBJ2-1; 11 bases are a match to TRBD2. CDR1 and CDR2 (germline): MDHEN, SYDVKM. The CDR3 is 24 amino acids. The junction had 29 bases not matched to a gene; V was cut back by 5 bases and J by 2 bases. CDR3 nucleotides: TGTGCCAGCAGTCGCTCCGCCGGGAAAATACCGGGACTAGCGGAAACTAGGCCCTACAATGAGCAGTTCTTC. It codes for CASSRSAGKIPGLAETRPYNEQFF.

The table lists this clonotype with a few counts. The V call is TRBV5-4, the J call TRBJ1-2, with 8 bases lining up with TRBD1. Germline V gives CDR1 SGHNT, CDR2 YYREEE (reference sequence). V was clipped by 3 bases and J by 0 bases; unmatched bases: 4. This CDR3 has 15 residues. The CDR3 DNA sequence: TGTGCCAGCAGCTCACCGGGACAGGCTAACTATGGCTACACCTTC. It yields the protein CASSSPGQANYGYTF.

About this clonotype: Its ends do not fully match the called genes, so a read error is possible. The V and J genes are TRBV6-2 or TRBV6-3 and TRBJ2-4; D tentatively reads TRBD1 or TRBD2 (5 bases each). Germline loops: CDR1 MNHEY, CDR2 SVGEGT. This CDR3 is 13 amino acids long. DNA for the CDR3: TGCGCCTGTTCCGGGACAGCCAAAAACATTCAGTACTTC. It encodes CACSGTAKNIQYF.

This clonotype was observed at least ten times. This chain connects TRBV27 to TRBJ2-7, with 8 bases identical to TRBD1. This CDR3 is built from 15 residues. With V trimmed by 1 base and J by 4 bases, 6 bases remained unmatched. CDR1 MNHEY and CDR2 SMNVEV come from the germline V gene (reference sequence). In DNA form, the CDR3 reads TGTGCCAGCAGTTTATGGGACAGGCAACCTTACGAGCAGTACTTC. Amino acids: CASSLWDRQPYEQYF.

In its sample, this clonotype was seen a few times. The V and J genes are TRBV12-3 or TRBV12-4 and TRBJ2-2, with 11 bases matching TRBD2. The CDR3 length is 14 residues. Trimming cost V 6 bases and J 3 bases; bases outside gene matches: 0. In nucleotides, the CDR3 is TGTGCCAGCAGACTAGCGGGAGACACCGGGGAGCTGTTTTTT. This encodes CASRLAGDTGELFF.

About this clonotype itself: This may come from a read error, since a much larger clone is one base off. The chain combines TRBV27 with TRBJ2-7; 7 bases map to TRBD2. Looked up from germline, CDR1 is MNHEY and CDR2 is SMNVEV (reference sequence). The CDR3 consists of 14 residues. The CDR3, as DNA: TGTGCCAGCACTCGCCGGGGGAGGGACTTCGAGCGGTACTTC. Its protein product is CASTRRGRDFERYF.

This clonotype was picked up a small number of times. CDR3 coding DNA: TGTGCCAGCAGTTTATCGGGAGGTTATGGACAGCCCCAGCATTTT. Translation gives CASSLSGGYGQPQHF. This rearrangement joins TRBV28 to TRBJ1-5; D is unresolved. V shed 1 base and J shed 7 bases, with 14 bases lying between them. CDR3 size: 15 residues. Germline assignment: CDR1 MDHEN and CDR2 SYDVKM.

On this clonotype: The CDR3 carries no conserved terminal phenylalanine or tryptophan, so it likely arises from a read error. The DNA is omitted, as the CDR3 cannot be located on it reliably, and the CDR3 follows TCRdb's listing. The chain joins TRBV20-1 to TRBJ1-1; the table names TRBD1, a call not compared with the DNA. 12 amino acids form the CDR3, both terminal residues included. The germline V gene has CDR1 DFQATT and CDR2 SNEGSKA (reference sequence). The CDR3 here is CSARTEDTEALS.

The chain links TRBV27 to TRBJ1-6; D unclear. CDR3 length equals 13 residues. Trimming took off 3 bases at V and 7 bases at J, with 7 bases between the two ends. CDR1 is MNHEY and CDR2 is SMNVEV in the germline V gene (reference sequence). The DNA for the CDR3 is TGTGCCAGCAGTTTCCATGGAAATTCACCCCTCCACTTT. Protein: CASSFHGNSPLHF.